Shown below are 19 T cell receptor beta chains from a single sample sequenced in a study of CD8+CD57+ T cells in acquired aplastic anemia. Both TCR beta VDJ combination and CDR3 sequence profiling were carried out. Genomic DNA was the template for this profiling. TCRdb itself ran the reads through MiXCR, one entry per CDR3 protein. The sample carries about 160,000 distinct CDR3 sequences, approximately 43% recorded once. The sequenced material came from sorted CD4+, CD8+, or CD8+CD57+ T cells (not recorded which) from PBMCs. The receptor set was obtained from a human donor in good health.

Only a few counts were recorded for this clonotype. The chain is built from TRBV25-1 and TRBJ2-2, with 8 bases that match TRBD1. Looked up from germline, CDR1 is MGHDK and CDR2 is SYGVNS. The J segment lost 2 bases and the V segment lost 6 bases, leaving 11 bases of the junction unmatched. The CDR3 has 17 residues. The CDR3 loop reads CASSDPRTGTNTGELFF. The CDR3 nucleotides read TGTGCCAGCAGCGACCCCAGGACAGGGACTAACACCGGGGAGCTGTTTTTT.

In its sample, this clonotype was seen a few times. The V and J genes are TRBV25-1 and TRBJ1-2; D may be TRBD1 (6 bases). The CDR3 contains 15 residues. Germline CDR1 reads MGHDK; CDR2 reads SYGVNS. V was cut by 5 bases and J by 6 bases, with 19 bases left in between. The DNA of the CDR3 is TGTGCCAGCAGTAATACAGGGCGGCTAACACATGGCTACACCTTC. This translates into CASSNTGRLTHGYTF.

The chain couples TRBV10-3 to TRBJ1-1; 7 bases align to TRBD1. The CDR3 sequence is 11 residues long. Looked up from germline, CDR1 is ENHRY and CDR2 is SYGVKD. J gave up 12 bases and V 11 bases, and 12 bases lay outside the gene matches. The CDR3 protein is CAASGGQAPFF. The CDR3 DNA sequence: TGTGCCGCCTCAGGGGGGCAGGCCCCTTTCTTT.

The chain combines TRBV24-1 with TRBJ2-3, with no clear D. V shed 4 bases and J shed 2 bases, with 12 bases lying between them. Germline-derived CDR1 and CDR2 are KGHDR and SFDVKD. The CDR3 has 15 residues. In nucleotides, the CDR3 is TGTGCCACCAGTGAGAGGCTTGGGGACACAGATACGCAGTATTTT. The encoded protein is CATSERLGDTDTQYF.

The rearrangement joins TRBV28 to TRBJ2-7; D is possibly TRBD1 (6 bases). The CDR3 is 16 residues long. V was clipped by 5 bases and J by 3 bases, with 20 bases between them. Germline CDR1 reads MDHEN; CDR2 reads SYDVKM. The DNA for the CDR3 is TGTGCCAGCAGTACCCCCTCCGGGACACCAAACTACGAGCAGTACTTC. Translating it yields CASSTPSGTPNYEQYF.

This clonotype appeared many times. V usage is TRBV12-3 or TRBV12-4 and J usage is TRBJ2-2, with D uncertain. The ends were cut back, 1 base at V and 10 bases at J, with 10 bases in the middle. The CDR3 loop spans 13 amino acids. CDR3: CASSLGPAEELFF. DNA of the CDR3: TGTGCCAGCAGTTTAGGGCCCGCGGAGGAGCTGTTTTTT.

This clonotype has just a few counts. This chain connects TRBV3-1 to TRBJ1-3; D not resolved. The CDR3 has 16 residues. The germline V and J ends were trimmed by 3 bases and 0 bases, with 12 bases remaining between them. CDR1 and CDR2 (germline): LGHDT, YNNKEL (reference sequence). CDR3 sequence reads: CASSQNSMSSGNTIYF. CDR3 bases: TGTGCCAGCAGCCAGAACTCAATGAGCTCTGGAAACACCATATATTTT.

This clonotype has only a few counts. This chain uses TRBV5-1 with TRBJ1-1; D is undetermined. CDR1 and CDR2 (germline): SGHRS, YFSETQ. The CDR3 covers 15 residues. Trimming took 1 base from V and 0 from J, leaving 10 bases between them. The CDR3 loop is CASSLSFNMNTEAFF. CDR3 DNA sequence: TGCGCCAGCAGCTTGTCATTTAATATGAACACTGAAGCTTTCTTT. Combining the CDR3 with reference TRBV5-1 and TRBJ1-1 gives the whole variable domain KAGVTQTPRYLIKTRGQQVTLSCSPISGHRSVSWYQQTPGQGLQFLFEYFSETQRNKGNFPGRFSGRQFSNSRSEMNVSTLELGDSALYLCASSLSFNMNTEAFFGQGTRLTVV.

This clonotype was detected many times. The CDR3 DNA sequence: TGTGCCAGCAGCCGGCGCGGGATTTCCTACGAGCAGTACTTC. It codes for CASSRRGISYEQYF. The chain joins TRBV12-3 or TRBV12-4 to TRBJ2-7; TRBD2 might be the D (6 bases). CDR3 size: 14 residues. Trimming cost V 6 bases and J 1 base, with 13 bases left between them.

This clonotype was detected many times. J is TRBJ2-2 and V is TRBV7-6; D is possibly TRBD1 (6 bases). V was pared by 1 base and J by 0 bases, with 9 bases between. From germline, CDR1 is SGHVS and CDR2 FNYEAQ. The CDR3 consists of 16 residues. As DNA, the CDR3 is TGTGCCAGCAGCTTAGTACAGGGAGCGAACACCGGGGAGCTGTTTTTT. It translates to CASSLVQGANTGELFF.

This clonotype has at least ten counts. This sequence joins TRBV6-5 and TRBJ2-7; 7 bases are shared with TRBD2. CDR1 MNHEY and CDR2 SVGAGI come from the germline V gene. Trimming removed 1 base from V and 5 bases from J; junction bases left unmatched: 5. This CDR3 comprises 14 residues. DNA for the CDR3: TGTGCCAGCAGTTACTTGCGGGAGCCCCACGAGCAGTACTTC. It specifies CASSYLREPHEQYF.

This sequence joins TRBV5-6 and TRBJ2-7; D uncertain. Germline values: CDR1 SGHDT, CDR2 YYEEEE. Trimming took off 2 bases at V and 2 bases at J, with 11 bases between the two ends. The CDR3 covers 14 residues. The CDR3 DNA reads TGTGCCAGCAGCTTAGAGGCTCTTGCCTACGAGCAGTACTTC. Protein product: CASSLEALAYEQYF.

The V gene is TRBV15, the J gene TRBJ1-4; D unresolved. The V end was cut by 0 bases, the J end by 3 bases, with 14 bases between. CDR3 length equals 17 residues. Per the germline V gene, CDR1 is LNHNV and CDR2 is YYDKDF (reference sequence). The CDR3 bases are TGTGCCACCAGCAGAGATGTTCTGGGGAATGCTAATGAAAAACTGTTTTTT. The encoded protein is CATSRDVLGNANEKLFF.

The rearrangement joins TRBV24-1 to TRBJ2-3; D unresolved. Trimming took 0 bases from V and 4 from J, leaving 10 bases between them. The CDR3 sequence is 15 residues long. Germline assignment: CDR1 KGHDR and CDR2 SFDVKD. The CDR3 DNA is TGTGCCACCAGTGATTTGGATAACTGGGCAGATACGCAGTATTTT. Translating gives CATSDLDNWADTQYF.

This clonotype was seen repeatedly, ten times or more. The chain carries TRBV7-8 and TRBJ2-3, with 10 bases identical to TRBD1. Germline CDR1 is SGHVS and CDR2 is FQNEAQ. V was pared by 3 bases and J by 2 bases, with 2 bases of the junction left unmatched. The CDR3 consists of 15 residues. CDR3: CASSLGTGATDTQYF. In nucleotides, the CDR3 is TGTGCCAGCAGCTTGGGGACAGGGGCCACAGATACGCAGTATTTT.

The chain employs TRBV28 and TRBJ1-3, with D unclear. The ends were cut back, 3 bases at V and 5 bases at J, with 5 bases in the middle. The V gene's germline CDR1 is MDHEN and CDR2 SYDVKM. This CDR3 spans 12 amino acids. In nucleotides, the CDR3 is TGTGCCAGCAGTTTTAGAAGAAACACCATATATTTT. This codes for CASSFRRNTIYF.

This clonotype was picked up a small number of times. The chain links TRBV2 to TRBJ2-7, with 8 bases that match TRBD1. Germline lookup yields CDR1 SNHLY and CDR2 FYNNEI. This CDR3 comprises 12 residues. V lost 8 bases to trimming and J lost 2 bases; unmatched junction nucleotides: 2. The CDR3: CASLQGAYEQYF. In DNA form, the CDR3 reads TGTGCCAGCCTACAGGGGGCCTACGAGCAGTACTTC.

The chain carries TRBV19 and TRBJ1-6, with 9 bases fitting TRBD1. This CDR3 comprises 14 residues. CDR1 is LNHDA and CDR2 is SQIVND in the germline V gene (reference sequence). Trimming at V came to 4 bases and at J to 9 bases, leaving 4 bases not matched to a gene. The CDR3 loop reads CASSTGTGLSPLHF. The CDR3 nucleotides are TGTGCCAGTAGTACGGGGACAGGGCTTTCACCCCTCCACTTT.

The table lists this clonotype with a few counts. The chain carries TRBV10-1 and TRBJ1-1; weak D call: TRBD1 (5 bases). The V gene lost 4 bases and the J gene lost 1 base, with 10 bases spanning the gap. This CDR3 spans 14 amino acids. The germline V gene encodes CDR1 WNHNN and CDR2 SYGVQD (reference sequence). The CDR3 region has the DNA TGCGCCAGCAGTGGGGACGTTCAGAACACTGAAGCTTTCTTT. Translation gives CASSGDVQNTEAFF.